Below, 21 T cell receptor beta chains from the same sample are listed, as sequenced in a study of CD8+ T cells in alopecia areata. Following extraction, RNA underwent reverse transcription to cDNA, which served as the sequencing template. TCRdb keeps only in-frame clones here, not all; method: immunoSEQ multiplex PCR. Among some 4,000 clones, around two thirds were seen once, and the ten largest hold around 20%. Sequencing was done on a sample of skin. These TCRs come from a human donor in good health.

The CDR3 nucleotides read TGTGCCAGTAGTATAGATCTAGGATTGAGCCAGCCCCAGCATTTT. This gives the protein CASSIDLGLSQPQHF. The rearrangement joins TRBV19 to TRBJ1-5; no reliable D call. The CDR3 sequence is 15 residues long. V lost 0 bases and J 7 bases, leaving 13 bases between the germline ends. Germline CDR1 and CDR2: LNHDA and SQIVND (reference sequence).

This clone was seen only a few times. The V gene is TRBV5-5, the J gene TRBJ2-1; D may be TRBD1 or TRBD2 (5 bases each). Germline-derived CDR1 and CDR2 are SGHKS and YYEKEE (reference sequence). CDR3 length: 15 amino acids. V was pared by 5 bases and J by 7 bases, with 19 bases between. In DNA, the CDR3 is TGTGCCAGCAGTCCCTCCGGGACGAGAGAAAATGAGCAGTTCTTC. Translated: CASSPSGTRENEQFF.

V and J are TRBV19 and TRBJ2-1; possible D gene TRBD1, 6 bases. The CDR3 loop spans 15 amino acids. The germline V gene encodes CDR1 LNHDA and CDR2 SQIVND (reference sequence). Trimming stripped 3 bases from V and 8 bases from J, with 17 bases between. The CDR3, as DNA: TGTGCCAGTAGTATGAGGTCGTTCAACAGGGATGAGCAGTTCTTC. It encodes CASSMRSFNRDEQFF.

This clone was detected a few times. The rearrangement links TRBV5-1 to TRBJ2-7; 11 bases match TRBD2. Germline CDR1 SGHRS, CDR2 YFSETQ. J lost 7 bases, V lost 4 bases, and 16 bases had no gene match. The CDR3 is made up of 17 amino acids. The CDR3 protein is CASSLSLRTSGLVEQYF. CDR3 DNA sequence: TGCGCCAGCAGCCTCTCCCTACGGACTAGCGGGTTGGTTGAGCAGTACTTC.

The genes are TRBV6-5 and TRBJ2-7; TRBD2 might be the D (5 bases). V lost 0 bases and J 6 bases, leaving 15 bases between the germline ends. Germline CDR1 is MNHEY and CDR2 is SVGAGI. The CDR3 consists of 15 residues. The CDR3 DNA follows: TGTGCCAGCAGTTACTCGAGTCTCGGCACTAGCGAGCAGTACTTC. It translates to CASSYSSLGTSEQYF.

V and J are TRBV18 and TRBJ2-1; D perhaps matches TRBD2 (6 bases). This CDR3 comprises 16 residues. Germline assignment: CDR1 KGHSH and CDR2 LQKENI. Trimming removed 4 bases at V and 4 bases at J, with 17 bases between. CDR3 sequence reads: CASSQPGLRLYNEQFF. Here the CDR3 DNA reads TGTGCCAGCTCACAACCGGGACTTCGACTATACAATGAGCAGTTCTTC.

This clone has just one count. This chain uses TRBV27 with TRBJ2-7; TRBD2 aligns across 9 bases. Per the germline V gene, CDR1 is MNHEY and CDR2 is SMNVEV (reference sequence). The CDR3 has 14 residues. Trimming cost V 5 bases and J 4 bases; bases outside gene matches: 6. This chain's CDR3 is CASSTGTSSYEQYF. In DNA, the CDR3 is TGTGCCAGCAGTACCGGGACTAGCAGTTACGAGCAGTACTTC.

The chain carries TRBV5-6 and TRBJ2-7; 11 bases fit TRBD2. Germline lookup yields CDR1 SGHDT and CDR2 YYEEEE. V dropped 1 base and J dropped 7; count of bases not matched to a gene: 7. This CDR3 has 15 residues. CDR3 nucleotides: TGTGCCAGCAGCTTGTTTACTAGCGGGAGAGTTGAGCAGTACTTC. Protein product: CASSLFTSGRVEQYF.

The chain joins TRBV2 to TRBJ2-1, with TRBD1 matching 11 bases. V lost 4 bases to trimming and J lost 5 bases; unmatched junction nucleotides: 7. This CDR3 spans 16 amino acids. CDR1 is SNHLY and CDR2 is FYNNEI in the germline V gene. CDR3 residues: CASSGWGQGENNEQFF. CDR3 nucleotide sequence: TGTGCCAGCAGTGGGTGGGGACAGGGGGAAAACAATGAGCAGTTCTTC.

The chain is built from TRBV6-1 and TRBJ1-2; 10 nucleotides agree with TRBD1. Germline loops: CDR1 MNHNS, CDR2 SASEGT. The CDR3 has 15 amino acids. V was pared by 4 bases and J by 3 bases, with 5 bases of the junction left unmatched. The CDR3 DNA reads TGTGCCAGCAGTGTTTACGGACAGGGGGACTATGGCTACACCTTC. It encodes CASSVYGQGDYGYTF.

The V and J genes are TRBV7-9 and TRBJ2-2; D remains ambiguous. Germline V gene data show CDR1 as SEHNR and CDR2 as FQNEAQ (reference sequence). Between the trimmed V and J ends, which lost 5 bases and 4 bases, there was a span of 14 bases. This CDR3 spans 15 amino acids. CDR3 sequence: CASSRRNGGTGELFF. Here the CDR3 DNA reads TGTGCCAGCAGCCGCCGGAATGGCGGCACCGGGGAGCTGTTTTTT.

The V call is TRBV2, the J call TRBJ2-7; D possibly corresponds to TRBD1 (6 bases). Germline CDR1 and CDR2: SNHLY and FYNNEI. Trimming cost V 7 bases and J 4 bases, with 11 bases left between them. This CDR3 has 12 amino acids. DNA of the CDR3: TGTGCCAGCACTAGCAGGGGATACGAGCAGTACTTC. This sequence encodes CASTSRGYEQYF.

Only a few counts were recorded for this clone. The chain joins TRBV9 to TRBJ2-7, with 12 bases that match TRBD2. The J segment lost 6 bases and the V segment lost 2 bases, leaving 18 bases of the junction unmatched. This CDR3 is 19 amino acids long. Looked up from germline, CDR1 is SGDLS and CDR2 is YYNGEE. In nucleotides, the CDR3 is TGTGCCAGCAGCGTCAGTCCTGGGGGCCAGACTAGCGGGAGCGGCGAGCAGTACTTC. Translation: CASSVSPGGQTSGSGEQYF.

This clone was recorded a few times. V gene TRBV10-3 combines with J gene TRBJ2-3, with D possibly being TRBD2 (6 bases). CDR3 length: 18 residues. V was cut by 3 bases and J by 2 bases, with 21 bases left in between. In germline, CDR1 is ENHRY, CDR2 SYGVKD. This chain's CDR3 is CAISETLAALPPTDTQYF. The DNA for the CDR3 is TGTGCCATCAGTGAAACCTTAGCGGCACTTCCTCCCACAGATACGCAGTATTTT.

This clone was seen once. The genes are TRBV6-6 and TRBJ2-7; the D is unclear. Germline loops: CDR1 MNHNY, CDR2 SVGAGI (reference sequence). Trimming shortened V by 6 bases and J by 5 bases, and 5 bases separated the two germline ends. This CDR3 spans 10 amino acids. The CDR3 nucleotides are TGTGCCAGCAGCAGGAACGAGCAGTACTTC. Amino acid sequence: CASSRNEQYF.

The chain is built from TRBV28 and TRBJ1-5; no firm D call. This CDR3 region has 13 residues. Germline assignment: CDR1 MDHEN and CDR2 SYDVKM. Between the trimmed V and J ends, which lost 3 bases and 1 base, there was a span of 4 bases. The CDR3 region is CASSLVSNQPQHF. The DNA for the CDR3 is TGTGCCAGCAGTTTGGTCAGCAATCAGCCCCAGCATTTT.

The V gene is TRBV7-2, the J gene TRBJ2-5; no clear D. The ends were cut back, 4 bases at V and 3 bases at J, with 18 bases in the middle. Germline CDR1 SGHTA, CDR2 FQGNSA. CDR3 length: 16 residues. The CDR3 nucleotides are TGTGCCAGCAGCTCTCCAGGTCGGGTTTCAAAAGAGACCCAGTACTTC. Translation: CASSSPGRVSKETQYF.

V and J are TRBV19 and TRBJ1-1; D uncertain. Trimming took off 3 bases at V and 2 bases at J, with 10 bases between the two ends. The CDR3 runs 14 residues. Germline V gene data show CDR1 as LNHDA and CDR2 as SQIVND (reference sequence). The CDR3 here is CASSMGADNTEAFF. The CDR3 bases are TGTGCCAGTAGTATGGGAGCCGATAACACTGAAGCTTTCTTT.

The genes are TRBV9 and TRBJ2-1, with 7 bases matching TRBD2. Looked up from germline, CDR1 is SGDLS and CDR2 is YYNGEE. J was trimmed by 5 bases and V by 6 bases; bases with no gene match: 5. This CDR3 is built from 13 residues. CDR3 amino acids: CASTASGDNEQFF. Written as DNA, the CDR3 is TGTGCCAGCACGGCTAGCGGCGACAATGAGCAGTTCTTC.

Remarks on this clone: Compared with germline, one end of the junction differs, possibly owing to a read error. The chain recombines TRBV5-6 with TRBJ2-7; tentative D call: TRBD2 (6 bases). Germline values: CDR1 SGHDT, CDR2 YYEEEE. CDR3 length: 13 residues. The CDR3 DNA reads TGTGCCAGCAGTTTTCACACGGGAGCAGGCGTGGGTTTC. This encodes CASSFHTGAGVGF.

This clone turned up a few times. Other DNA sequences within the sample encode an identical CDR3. CDR3 bases: TGTGCCAGCAGCTCCGTGTCTAGAGCGGGAGGTCGCAATGAGCAGTTCTTC. Its protein product is CASSSVSRAGGRNEQFF. The chain has TRBV11-2 and TRBJ2-1, with 9 bases that match TRBD2. In germline, CDR1 is SGHAT, CDR2 FQNNGV. After removal of 4 bases from V and 6 bases from J, the junction contained 13 bases not matched to a gene. The CDR3 totals 17 residues. The entire variable domain, with the rest obtained from reference TRBV11-2 and TRBJ2-1, is as follows: EAGVAQSPRYKIIEKRQSVAFWCNPISGHATLYWYQQILGQGPKLLIQFQNNGVVDDSQLPKDRFSAERLKGVDSTLKIQPAKLEDSAVYLCASSSVSRAGGRNEQFFGPGTRLTVL.